This TCR beta chain was documented in a study of blood T cell repertoires in COVID-19 (dated by TCRdb to the early 2020s). About the investigation overall: Samples from collaborators originated in the United States, Italy and Spain and spanned both the acute and convalescent phases of COVID-19. Where available, HLA class I and class II types were obtained from metadata supplied by the sample provider rather than from assay-based typing. A freely available public database, intended as a resource for researchers studying the immune response to SARS-CoV-2, is where the repertoires were released. Deeply sampled blood TCRbeta repertoires from subjects exposed to, actively infected with, or recovered from COVID-19 were included in the dataset. Samples were obtained from the ongoing ImmuneRACE study (first 160 participants) and from 1,254 subjects provided by 6 global collaborators. The material from the prospective study consisted of cDNA or gDNA derived from T cells, B-cell-depleted T cells, or PBMCs. Sample metadata almost always included a de-identified subject ID, COVID-19 status, age in years and sex.

Participants in the prospective study were aged about 18 to 95 years, lived in 20 to 25 United States geographic areas, and enrolled through a virtual design. In the prospective study, cohorts were assigned on the basis of participant-reported clinical history obtained from a screening survey and a study questionnaire. Exposed participants were defined as having been in contact with someone with a PCR-confirmed or clinician-diagnosed COVID-19 case within 2 weeks of study entry. In the prospective study, whole blood, serum and a nasopharyngeal or oropharyngeal swab were collected from each participant by mobile phlebotomists. Participants in the prospective study had the option to provide additional blood draws and questionnaires over a roughly two-month period. Before DNA extraction, blood samples from the prospective study were shipped at room temperature or frozen. Study-level results and caveats: The quantity of clinical and demographic metadata differed by source and by participant and was supplied without curation.

This clone was observed a single time. It has no known antigen specificity. No per-base quality is available; no much larger clone lies one base away. The CDR3 goes from the cysteine to the phenylalanine over 14 residues. The entry retains the CDR3 DNA only, 42 bases that are in frame from base 1. Reading the germline V gene gives CDR1 SGHTS and CDR2 YDEGEE. V ends up 5 bases short and J 3 bases short, with an unmatched junction base count of 4. TCRbeta CDR3 regions were amplified from genomic DNA by means of the immunoSEQ Assay, a bias-controlled multiplex PCR. The study's own analysis went as follows. The number of nucleated cells in each sample was estimated by amplification of reference gene primers within the assay. Sequence reads were collapsed and filtered to measure the absolute abundance of every unique TCRbeta CDR3 rearrangement. For each sample, productive Simpson clonality was calculated by taking the square root of Simpson's diversity index across productive rearrangements. TCRdb holds this immuneACCESS table with in-frame rearrangements only. Some clones are missing; in checked studies, unresolved V genes explain under half, and the rest has no known cause. For V, J and clone size, that table is used; D and trimming come from the DNA. The sample data list about 240,000 clones, and about 80% of these were observed just once. About 3.9% of the sample is held by the ten biggest clonotypes.

The sequence came from a woman aged 40 to 50 who had been exposed to COVID-19. This chain joins TRBV5-8 to TRBJ2-2, with TRBD1 matching 7 junction bases. Specimen: PBMCs or T cells enriched from blood (not recorded which). The sequenced DNA: TGTGCCAGCAGATACAGGGGTCACACCGGGGAGCTGTTTTTT. Its amino acids are CASRYRGHTGELFF.